This is a list of T cell receptor beta chains from one sample in a study of OX40 agonist ivuxolimab in advanced cancers. Some clones are missing from TCRdb's copy, which holds only in-frame ones; the method was immunoSEQ multiplex PCR. The sample has tens of thousands of clones, roughly 85% seen once; the top ten hold 21%. The starting material was CD4+ or CD8+ T cells sorted from blood, obtained in a trial of the OX40 agonist ivuxolimab. These receptors all stem from an adult with an advanced solid tumor such as melanoma, head and neck, liver or kidney cancer. Each CDR3 is given with its conserved first and last residue. A row's size may be missing; if present it is once, few, many or a size class.

V gene,J gene,clone size,CDR3 protein
TRBV7-3,TRBJ2-6,.,CASSYRGTGANVLTF
TRBV9,TRBJ1-3,.,CASSVGNLNTIYF
TRBV10-3,TRBJ1-2,.,CAINGDYGYTF
TRBV6-6,TRBJ1-1,.,CASSYVGFEAFF
TRBV4-2,TRBJ1-2,.,CASSQDIVTHYGYTF
TRBV18,TRBJ1-1,.,CASSLGQGGVNTEAFF
TRBV28,TRBJ2-7,few,CASSLASETLSYEQYF
TRBV29-1,TRBJ2-7,.,CSVVWDSYEQYF
TRBV9,TRBJ1-1,.,CASSTGEGNTEAFF
TRBV28,TRBJ2-3,.,CASRSGRGTDTQYF
TRBV7-2,TRBJ1-5,.,CASSSTLNQPQHF
TRBV15,TRBJ1-6,.,CATSNWTGWNSPLHF
TRBV19,TRBJ1-2,once,CASRVGYGYTF
TRBV4-1,TRBJ2-2,.,CASSQDPDRAGELFF
TRBV6-1,TRBJ1-6,.,CASSGGGYSPLHF
TRBV28,TRBJ2-3,.,CASSHIPRLAGGPDTQYF
TRBV30,TRBJ1-3,once,CALRSRVYGNTIYF
TRBV7-2,TRBJ2-5,.,CASSVLSQGARTQYF
TRBV7-8,TRBJ1-1,once,CASSFGKNTEAFF
TRBV6-1,TRBJ2-5,.,CASSERGQGPFLKTQYF
TRBV10-3,TRBJ2-3,.,CAISEFLAGGPPDTQYF
TRBV10-3,TRBJ1-2,.,CAISPQGDDGYTF
TRBV5-1,TRBJ2-2,few,CASMEDRNTGELFF
TRBV30,TRBJ2-1,.,CAWDQKGLAGGNEQFF
TRBV5-4,TRBJ2-6,.,CASSPGRSLANVLTF
TRBV7-8,TRBJ1-1,.,CASSSRTGTNTEAFF
TRBV2,TRBJ2-3,.,CASSLMPRTSGVIDTQYF
TRBV7-3,TRBJ2-3,.,CASSLGEGPTDTQYF
TRBV6-6,TRBJ1-5,.,CASSSSDGLSNQPQHF
TRBV7-2,TRBJ1-3,.,CASSFGQLLSSGNTIYF
TRBV15,TRBJ1-5,.,CATSRIPGGNQPQHF
TRBV28,TRBJ1-5,once,CASSLKQGSQPQHF
TRBV5-1,TRBJ1-4,few,CASSLVRWKTVF
TRBV28,TRBJ2-1,.,CASSSQGGPYNEQFF
TRBV28,TRBJ2-7,.,CASSPTGQGVGEQYF
TRBV4-1,TRBJ2-1,.,CASSPVRGRSSYNEQFF
TRBV6-1,TRBJ1-5,few,CASSEPRIGQPQHF
TRBV6-6,TRBJ1-4,.,CASSYGATNEKLFF
TRBV4-2,TRBJ2-7,.,CASSQESGQFSYEQYF
TRBV7-1,TRBJ2-7,.,CASSFGTTYEQYF
TRBV28,TRBJ1-3,.,CASSPADRDDTIYF
TRBV6-4,TRBJ2-1,few,CASAGGDNEQFF
TRBV10-3,TRBJ2-7,.,CAITKTRDTSYEQYF
TRBV7-9,TRBJ2-1,.,CASRTGGGLGNEQFF
TRBV10-3,TRBJ2-6,.,CAIGSGSSGANVLTF